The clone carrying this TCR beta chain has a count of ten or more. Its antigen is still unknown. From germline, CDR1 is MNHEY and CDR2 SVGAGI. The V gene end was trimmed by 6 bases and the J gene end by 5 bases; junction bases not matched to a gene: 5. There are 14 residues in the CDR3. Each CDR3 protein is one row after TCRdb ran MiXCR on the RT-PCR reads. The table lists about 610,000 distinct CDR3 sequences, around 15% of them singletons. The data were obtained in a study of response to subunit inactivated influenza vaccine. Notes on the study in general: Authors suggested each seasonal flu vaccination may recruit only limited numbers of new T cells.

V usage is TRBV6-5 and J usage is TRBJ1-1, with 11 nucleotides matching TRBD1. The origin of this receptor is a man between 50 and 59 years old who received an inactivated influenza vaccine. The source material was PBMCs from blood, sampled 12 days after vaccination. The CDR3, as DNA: TGTGCCAGCAGGATAGGGACAGGGGGGACTGAAGCTTTCTTT. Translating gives CASRIGTGGTEAFF.